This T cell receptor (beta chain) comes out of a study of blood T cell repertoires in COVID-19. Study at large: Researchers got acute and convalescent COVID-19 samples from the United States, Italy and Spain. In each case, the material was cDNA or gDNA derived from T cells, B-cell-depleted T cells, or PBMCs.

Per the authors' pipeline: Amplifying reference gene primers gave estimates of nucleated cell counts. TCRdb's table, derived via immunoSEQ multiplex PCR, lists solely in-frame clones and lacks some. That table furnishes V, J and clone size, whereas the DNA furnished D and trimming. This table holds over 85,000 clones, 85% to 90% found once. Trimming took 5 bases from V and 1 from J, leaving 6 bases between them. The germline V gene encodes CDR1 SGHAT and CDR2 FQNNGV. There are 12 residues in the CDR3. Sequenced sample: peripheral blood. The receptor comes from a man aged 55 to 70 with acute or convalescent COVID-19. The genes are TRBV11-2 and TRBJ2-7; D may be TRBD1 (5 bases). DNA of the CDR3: TGTGCCAGCAGCCGACAGTCCTACGAGCAGTACTTC. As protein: CASSRQSYEQYF.